Listed here is a single TCR beta chain. The antigen is not known. This sample was included in a study of early stage breast cancer tumors. Study summary: Most invasive tumors, about 75% of the 16, were ER+/PR+/HER2-.

The CDR3 extends over 16 amino acids. Germline CDR1 is SGHRS and CDR2 is YFSETQ. Trimming took 4 bases from V and 2 from J; bases not matched to a gene: 6. General study points: Most shared enriched TCRB sequences were commonly generated ones. Chain pairing and CD4, CD8 or FOXP3 expression were not captured. Tumors had around 2.3-fold higher T cell density than normal breast.

The assay was immunoSEQ multiplex PCR, and TCRdb's table has in-frame clones only and misses some. The table records 39,000 or so clones, over 60% of them present only once. The sample taken for sequencing was blood. This clonotype originated in a person between 50 and 60 years old with breast cancer. The chain couples TRBV5-1 to TRBJ2-5; TRBD2 aligns across 12 bases. CDR3: CASSMRLAGDQETQYF. CDR3 sequence (DNA): TGCGCCAGCAGCATGAGACTAGCGGGGGATCAAGAGACCCAGTACTTC. The variable domain in full, with the rest retrieved from reference TRBV5-1 and TRBJ2-5, is KAGVTQTPRYLIKTRGQQVTLSCSPISGHRSVSWYQQTPGQGLQFLFEYFSETQRNKGNFPGRFSGRQFSNSRSEMNVSTLELGDSALYLCASSMRLAGDQETQYFGPGTRLLVL.